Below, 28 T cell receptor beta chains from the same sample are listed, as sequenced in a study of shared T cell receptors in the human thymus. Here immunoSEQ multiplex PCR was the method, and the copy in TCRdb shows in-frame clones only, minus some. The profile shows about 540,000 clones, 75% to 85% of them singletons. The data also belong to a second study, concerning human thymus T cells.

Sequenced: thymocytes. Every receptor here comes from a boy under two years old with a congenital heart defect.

The CDR3 loop is CASSFFVDTQYF. The CDR3 coding sequence is TGTGCCAGCAGCTTCTTCGTAGATACGCAGTATTTT. V gene TRBV7-9 combines with J gene TRBJ2-3; D remains unclear. Germline V gene sequence: CDR1 SEHNR, CDR2 FQNEAQ (reference sequence). This CDR3 has 12 amino acids. The V end was cut by 3 bases, the J end by 5 bases, with 6 bases between.

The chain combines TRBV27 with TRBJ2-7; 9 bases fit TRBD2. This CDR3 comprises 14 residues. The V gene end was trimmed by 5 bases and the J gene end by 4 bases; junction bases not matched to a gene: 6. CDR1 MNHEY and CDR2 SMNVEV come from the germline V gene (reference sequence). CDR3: CASSPTGLAYEQYF. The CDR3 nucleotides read TGTGCCAGCAGTCCCACCGGACTAGCGTACGAGCAGTACTTC.

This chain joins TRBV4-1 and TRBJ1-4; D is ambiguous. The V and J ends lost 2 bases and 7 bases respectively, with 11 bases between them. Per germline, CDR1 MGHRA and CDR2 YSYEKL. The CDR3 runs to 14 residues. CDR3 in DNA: TGCGCCAGCAGCCAAAAACCCAGTTTTGAAAAACTGTTTTTT. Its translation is CASSQKPSFEKLFF.

The CDR3 region is CASSFPSAGGNGYTF. Written as DNA, the CDR3 is TGTGCCAGCAGTTTCCCCTCCGCGGGAGGGAATGGCTACACCTTC. The chain has TRBV28 and TRBJ1-2; D is unresolved. The germline V gene encodes CDR1 MDHEN and CDR2 SYDVKM. CDR3 size: 15 residues. Trimming left V 3 bases short and J 6 bases short, with 17 bases between.

The CDR3 DNA reads TGCGCCAGCAGCTTGGCTATCGGGGGCTACACCTTC. It encodes CASSLAIGGYTF. The chain couples TRBV5-1 to TRBJ1-2, with D unclear. The CDR3 loop spans 12 amino acids. V was clipped by 0 bases and J by 8 bases, with 8 bases between them. Germline values: CDR1 SGHRS, CDR2 YFSETQ.

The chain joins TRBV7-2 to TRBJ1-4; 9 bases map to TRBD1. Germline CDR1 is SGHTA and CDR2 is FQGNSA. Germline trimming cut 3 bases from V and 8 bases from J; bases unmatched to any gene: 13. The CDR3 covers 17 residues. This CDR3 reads CASSFAGQGRREEKLFF. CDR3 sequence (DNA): TGTGCCAGCAGCTTCGCAGGACAGGGGCGGAGAGAGGAAAAACTGTTTTTT.

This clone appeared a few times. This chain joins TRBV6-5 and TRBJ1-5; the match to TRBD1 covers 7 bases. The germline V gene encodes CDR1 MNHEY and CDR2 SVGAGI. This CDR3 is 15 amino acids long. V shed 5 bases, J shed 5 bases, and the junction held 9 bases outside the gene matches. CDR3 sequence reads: CASSAIRDSDQPQHF. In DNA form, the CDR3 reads TGTGCCAGCAGTGCGATCCGGGACAGTGATCAGCCCCAGCATTTT.

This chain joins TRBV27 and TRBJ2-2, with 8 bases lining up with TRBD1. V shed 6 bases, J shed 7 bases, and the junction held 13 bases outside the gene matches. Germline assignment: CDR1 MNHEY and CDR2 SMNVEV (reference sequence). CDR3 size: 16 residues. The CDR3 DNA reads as TGTGCCAGCAGCTCGGACAGGGCGGTCTGTGGCGGGGAGCTGTTTTTT. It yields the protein CASSSDRAVCGGELFF.

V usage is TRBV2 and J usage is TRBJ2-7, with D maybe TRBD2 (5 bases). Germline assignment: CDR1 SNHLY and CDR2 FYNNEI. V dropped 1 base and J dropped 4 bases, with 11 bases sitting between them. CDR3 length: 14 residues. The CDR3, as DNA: TGTGCCAGCAGTGAAGGGAGCGGTCCGTACGAGCAGTACTTC. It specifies CASSEGSGPYEQYF.

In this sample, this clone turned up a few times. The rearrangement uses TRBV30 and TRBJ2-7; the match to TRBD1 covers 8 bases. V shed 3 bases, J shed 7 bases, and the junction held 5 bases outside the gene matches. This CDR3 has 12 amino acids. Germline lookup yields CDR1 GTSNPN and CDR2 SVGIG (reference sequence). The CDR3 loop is CAWRAGGFEQYF. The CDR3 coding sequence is TGTGCCTGGAGGGCAGGGGGCTTTGAGCAGTACTTC.

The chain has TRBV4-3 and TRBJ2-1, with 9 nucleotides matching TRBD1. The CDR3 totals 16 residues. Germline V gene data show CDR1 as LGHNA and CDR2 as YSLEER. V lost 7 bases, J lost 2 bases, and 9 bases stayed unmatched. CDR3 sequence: CASNTWGTGPYNEQFF. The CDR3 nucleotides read TGCGCCAGCAACACCTGGGGGACAGGGCCCTACAATGAGCAGTTCTTC.

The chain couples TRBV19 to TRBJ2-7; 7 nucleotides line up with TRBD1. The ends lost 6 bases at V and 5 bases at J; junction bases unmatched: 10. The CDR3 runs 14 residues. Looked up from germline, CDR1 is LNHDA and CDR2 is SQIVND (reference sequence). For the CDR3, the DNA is TGTGCCAGTAGGGCGACAGGGACGTCCCACGAGCAGTACTTC. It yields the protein CASRATGTSHEQYF.

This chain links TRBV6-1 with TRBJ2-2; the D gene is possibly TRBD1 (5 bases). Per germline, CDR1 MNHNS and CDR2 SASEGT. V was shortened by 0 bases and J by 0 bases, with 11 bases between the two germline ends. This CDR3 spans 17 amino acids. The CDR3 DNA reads TGTGCCAGCAGTGAAGCGAAAGGACATACGAACACCGGGGAGCTGTTTTTT. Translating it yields CASSEAKGHTNTGELFF.

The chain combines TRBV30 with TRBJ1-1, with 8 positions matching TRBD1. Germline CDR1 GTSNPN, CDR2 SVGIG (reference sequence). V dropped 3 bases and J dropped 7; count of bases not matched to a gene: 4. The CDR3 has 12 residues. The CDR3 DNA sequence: TGTGCCTGGAGCCTCGACAGGGGTGAAGCTTTCTTT. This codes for CAWSLDRGEAFF.

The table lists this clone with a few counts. In DNA, the CDR3 is TGTGCCAGCAGCAATGTTCTCAGGAGTATCGAGGGAACCGGGGAGCTGTTTTTT. Its translation: CASSNVLRSIEGTGELFF. The chain recombines TRBV21-1 with TRBJ2-2; TRBD2, as called in the table, went unchecked against the DNA. TRBV21-1 is described as a pseudogene. The CDR3 sequence is 18 residues long.

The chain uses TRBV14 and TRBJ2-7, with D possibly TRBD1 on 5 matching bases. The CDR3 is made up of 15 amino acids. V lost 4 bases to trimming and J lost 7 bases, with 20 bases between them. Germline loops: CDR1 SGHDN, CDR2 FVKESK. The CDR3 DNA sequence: TGTGCCAGCAGCCCTACCCGACAGACAAAGGGGGAGCAGTACTTC. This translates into CASSPTRQTKGEQYF.

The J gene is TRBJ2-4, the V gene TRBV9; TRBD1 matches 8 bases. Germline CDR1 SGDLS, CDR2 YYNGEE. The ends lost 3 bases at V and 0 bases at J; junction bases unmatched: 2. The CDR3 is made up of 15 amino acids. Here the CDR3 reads CASSGRGLAKNIQYF. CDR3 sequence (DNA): TGTGCCAGCAGCGGCAGGGGGCTAGCCAAAAACATTCAGTACTTC.

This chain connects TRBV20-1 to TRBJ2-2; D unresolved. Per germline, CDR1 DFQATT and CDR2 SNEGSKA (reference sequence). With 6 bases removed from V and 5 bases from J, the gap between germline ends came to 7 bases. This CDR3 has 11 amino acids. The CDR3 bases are TGCAGTGCCGAACAAACCGGGGAGCTGTTTTTT. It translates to CSAEQTGELFF.

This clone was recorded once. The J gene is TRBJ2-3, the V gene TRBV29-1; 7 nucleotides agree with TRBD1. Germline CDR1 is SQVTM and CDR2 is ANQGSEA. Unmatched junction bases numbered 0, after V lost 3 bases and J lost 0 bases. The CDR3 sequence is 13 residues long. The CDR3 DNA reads TGCAGCGTTGAGGGACAGAGCACAGATACGCAGTATTTT. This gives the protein CSVEGQSTDTQYF.

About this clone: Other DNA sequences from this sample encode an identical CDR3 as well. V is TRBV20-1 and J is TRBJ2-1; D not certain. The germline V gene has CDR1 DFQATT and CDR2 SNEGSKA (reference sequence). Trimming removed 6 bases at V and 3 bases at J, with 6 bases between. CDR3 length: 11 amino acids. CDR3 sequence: CSAPRYNEQFF. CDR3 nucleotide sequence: TGCAGTGCCCCCCGCTACAATGAGCAGTTCTTC.

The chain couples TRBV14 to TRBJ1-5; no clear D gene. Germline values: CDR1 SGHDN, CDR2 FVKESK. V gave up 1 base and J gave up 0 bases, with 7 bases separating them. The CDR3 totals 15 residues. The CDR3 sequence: CASSQARNSNQPQHF. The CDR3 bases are TGTGCCAGCAGCCAAGCCAGGAATAGCAATCAGCCCCAGCATTTT.

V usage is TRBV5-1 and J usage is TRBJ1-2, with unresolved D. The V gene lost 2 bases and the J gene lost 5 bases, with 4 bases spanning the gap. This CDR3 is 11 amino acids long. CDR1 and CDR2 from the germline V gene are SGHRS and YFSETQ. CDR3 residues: CASSFGYGYTF. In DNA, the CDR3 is TGCGCCAGCAGCTTCGGTTATGGCTACACCTTC.

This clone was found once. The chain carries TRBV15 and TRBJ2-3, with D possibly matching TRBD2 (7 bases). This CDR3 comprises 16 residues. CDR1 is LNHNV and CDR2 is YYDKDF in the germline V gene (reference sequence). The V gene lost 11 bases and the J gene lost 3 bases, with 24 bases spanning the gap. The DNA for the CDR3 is TGTGCCGTTAAAGGGGGGGGGTCACCCGGGACAGATACGCAGTATTTT. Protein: CAVKGGGSPGTDTQYF. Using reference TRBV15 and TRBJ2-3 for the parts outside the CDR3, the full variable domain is DAMVIQNPRYQVTQFGKPVTLSCSQTLNHNVMYWYQQKSSQAPKLLFHYYDKDFNNEADTPDNFQSRRPNTSFCFLDIRSPGLGDTAMYLCAVKGGGSPGTDTQYFGPGTRLTVL.

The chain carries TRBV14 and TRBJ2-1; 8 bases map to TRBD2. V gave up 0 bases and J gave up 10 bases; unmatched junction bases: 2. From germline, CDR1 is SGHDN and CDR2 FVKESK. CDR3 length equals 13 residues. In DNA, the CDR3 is TGTGCCAGCAGCCAAGAAATAGCGGGAGAGCAGTTCTTC. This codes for CASSQEIAGEQFF.

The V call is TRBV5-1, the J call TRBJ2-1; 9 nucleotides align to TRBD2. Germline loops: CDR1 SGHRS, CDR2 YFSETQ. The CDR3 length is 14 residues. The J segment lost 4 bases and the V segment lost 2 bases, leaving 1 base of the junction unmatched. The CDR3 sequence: CASSLGLAYNEQFF. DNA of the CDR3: TGCGCCAGCAGCTTAGGACTAGCGTACAATGAGCAGTTCTTC.

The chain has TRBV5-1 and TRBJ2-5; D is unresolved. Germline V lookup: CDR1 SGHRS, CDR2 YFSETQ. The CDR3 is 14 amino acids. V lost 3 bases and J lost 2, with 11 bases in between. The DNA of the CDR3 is TGCGCCAGCAGCTACGACATTTTTCAAGAGACCCAGTACTTC. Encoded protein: CASSYDIFQETQYF. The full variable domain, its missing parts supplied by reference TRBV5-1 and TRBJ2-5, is KAGVTQTPRYLIKTRGQQVTLSCSPISGHRSVSWYQQTPGQGLQFLFEYFSETQRNKGNFPGRFSGRQFSNSRSEMNVSTLELGDSALYLCASSYDIFQETQYFGPGTRLLVL.

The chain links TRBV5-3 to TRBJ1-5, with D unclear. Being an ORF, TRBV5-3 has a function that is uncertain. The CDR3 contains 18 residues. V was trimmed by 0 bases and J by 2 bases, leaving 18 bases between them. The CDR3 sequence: CARSLARFLDDGNQPQHF. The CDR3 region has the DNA TGTGCCAGAAGCTTGGCCAGGTTCCTCGACGATGGCAATCAGCCCCAGCATTTT.

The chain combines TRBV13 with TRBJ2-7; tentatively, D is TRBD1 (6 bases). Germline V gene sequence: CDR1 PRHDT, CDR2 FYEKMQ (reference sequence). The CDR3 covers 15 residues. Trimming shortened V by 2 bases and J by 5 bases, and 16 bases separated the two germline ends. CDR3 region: CASSLLGGSRDEQYF. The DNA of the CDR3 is TGTGCCAGCAGCTTACTTGGGGGCAGTCGAGACGAGCAGTACTTC.